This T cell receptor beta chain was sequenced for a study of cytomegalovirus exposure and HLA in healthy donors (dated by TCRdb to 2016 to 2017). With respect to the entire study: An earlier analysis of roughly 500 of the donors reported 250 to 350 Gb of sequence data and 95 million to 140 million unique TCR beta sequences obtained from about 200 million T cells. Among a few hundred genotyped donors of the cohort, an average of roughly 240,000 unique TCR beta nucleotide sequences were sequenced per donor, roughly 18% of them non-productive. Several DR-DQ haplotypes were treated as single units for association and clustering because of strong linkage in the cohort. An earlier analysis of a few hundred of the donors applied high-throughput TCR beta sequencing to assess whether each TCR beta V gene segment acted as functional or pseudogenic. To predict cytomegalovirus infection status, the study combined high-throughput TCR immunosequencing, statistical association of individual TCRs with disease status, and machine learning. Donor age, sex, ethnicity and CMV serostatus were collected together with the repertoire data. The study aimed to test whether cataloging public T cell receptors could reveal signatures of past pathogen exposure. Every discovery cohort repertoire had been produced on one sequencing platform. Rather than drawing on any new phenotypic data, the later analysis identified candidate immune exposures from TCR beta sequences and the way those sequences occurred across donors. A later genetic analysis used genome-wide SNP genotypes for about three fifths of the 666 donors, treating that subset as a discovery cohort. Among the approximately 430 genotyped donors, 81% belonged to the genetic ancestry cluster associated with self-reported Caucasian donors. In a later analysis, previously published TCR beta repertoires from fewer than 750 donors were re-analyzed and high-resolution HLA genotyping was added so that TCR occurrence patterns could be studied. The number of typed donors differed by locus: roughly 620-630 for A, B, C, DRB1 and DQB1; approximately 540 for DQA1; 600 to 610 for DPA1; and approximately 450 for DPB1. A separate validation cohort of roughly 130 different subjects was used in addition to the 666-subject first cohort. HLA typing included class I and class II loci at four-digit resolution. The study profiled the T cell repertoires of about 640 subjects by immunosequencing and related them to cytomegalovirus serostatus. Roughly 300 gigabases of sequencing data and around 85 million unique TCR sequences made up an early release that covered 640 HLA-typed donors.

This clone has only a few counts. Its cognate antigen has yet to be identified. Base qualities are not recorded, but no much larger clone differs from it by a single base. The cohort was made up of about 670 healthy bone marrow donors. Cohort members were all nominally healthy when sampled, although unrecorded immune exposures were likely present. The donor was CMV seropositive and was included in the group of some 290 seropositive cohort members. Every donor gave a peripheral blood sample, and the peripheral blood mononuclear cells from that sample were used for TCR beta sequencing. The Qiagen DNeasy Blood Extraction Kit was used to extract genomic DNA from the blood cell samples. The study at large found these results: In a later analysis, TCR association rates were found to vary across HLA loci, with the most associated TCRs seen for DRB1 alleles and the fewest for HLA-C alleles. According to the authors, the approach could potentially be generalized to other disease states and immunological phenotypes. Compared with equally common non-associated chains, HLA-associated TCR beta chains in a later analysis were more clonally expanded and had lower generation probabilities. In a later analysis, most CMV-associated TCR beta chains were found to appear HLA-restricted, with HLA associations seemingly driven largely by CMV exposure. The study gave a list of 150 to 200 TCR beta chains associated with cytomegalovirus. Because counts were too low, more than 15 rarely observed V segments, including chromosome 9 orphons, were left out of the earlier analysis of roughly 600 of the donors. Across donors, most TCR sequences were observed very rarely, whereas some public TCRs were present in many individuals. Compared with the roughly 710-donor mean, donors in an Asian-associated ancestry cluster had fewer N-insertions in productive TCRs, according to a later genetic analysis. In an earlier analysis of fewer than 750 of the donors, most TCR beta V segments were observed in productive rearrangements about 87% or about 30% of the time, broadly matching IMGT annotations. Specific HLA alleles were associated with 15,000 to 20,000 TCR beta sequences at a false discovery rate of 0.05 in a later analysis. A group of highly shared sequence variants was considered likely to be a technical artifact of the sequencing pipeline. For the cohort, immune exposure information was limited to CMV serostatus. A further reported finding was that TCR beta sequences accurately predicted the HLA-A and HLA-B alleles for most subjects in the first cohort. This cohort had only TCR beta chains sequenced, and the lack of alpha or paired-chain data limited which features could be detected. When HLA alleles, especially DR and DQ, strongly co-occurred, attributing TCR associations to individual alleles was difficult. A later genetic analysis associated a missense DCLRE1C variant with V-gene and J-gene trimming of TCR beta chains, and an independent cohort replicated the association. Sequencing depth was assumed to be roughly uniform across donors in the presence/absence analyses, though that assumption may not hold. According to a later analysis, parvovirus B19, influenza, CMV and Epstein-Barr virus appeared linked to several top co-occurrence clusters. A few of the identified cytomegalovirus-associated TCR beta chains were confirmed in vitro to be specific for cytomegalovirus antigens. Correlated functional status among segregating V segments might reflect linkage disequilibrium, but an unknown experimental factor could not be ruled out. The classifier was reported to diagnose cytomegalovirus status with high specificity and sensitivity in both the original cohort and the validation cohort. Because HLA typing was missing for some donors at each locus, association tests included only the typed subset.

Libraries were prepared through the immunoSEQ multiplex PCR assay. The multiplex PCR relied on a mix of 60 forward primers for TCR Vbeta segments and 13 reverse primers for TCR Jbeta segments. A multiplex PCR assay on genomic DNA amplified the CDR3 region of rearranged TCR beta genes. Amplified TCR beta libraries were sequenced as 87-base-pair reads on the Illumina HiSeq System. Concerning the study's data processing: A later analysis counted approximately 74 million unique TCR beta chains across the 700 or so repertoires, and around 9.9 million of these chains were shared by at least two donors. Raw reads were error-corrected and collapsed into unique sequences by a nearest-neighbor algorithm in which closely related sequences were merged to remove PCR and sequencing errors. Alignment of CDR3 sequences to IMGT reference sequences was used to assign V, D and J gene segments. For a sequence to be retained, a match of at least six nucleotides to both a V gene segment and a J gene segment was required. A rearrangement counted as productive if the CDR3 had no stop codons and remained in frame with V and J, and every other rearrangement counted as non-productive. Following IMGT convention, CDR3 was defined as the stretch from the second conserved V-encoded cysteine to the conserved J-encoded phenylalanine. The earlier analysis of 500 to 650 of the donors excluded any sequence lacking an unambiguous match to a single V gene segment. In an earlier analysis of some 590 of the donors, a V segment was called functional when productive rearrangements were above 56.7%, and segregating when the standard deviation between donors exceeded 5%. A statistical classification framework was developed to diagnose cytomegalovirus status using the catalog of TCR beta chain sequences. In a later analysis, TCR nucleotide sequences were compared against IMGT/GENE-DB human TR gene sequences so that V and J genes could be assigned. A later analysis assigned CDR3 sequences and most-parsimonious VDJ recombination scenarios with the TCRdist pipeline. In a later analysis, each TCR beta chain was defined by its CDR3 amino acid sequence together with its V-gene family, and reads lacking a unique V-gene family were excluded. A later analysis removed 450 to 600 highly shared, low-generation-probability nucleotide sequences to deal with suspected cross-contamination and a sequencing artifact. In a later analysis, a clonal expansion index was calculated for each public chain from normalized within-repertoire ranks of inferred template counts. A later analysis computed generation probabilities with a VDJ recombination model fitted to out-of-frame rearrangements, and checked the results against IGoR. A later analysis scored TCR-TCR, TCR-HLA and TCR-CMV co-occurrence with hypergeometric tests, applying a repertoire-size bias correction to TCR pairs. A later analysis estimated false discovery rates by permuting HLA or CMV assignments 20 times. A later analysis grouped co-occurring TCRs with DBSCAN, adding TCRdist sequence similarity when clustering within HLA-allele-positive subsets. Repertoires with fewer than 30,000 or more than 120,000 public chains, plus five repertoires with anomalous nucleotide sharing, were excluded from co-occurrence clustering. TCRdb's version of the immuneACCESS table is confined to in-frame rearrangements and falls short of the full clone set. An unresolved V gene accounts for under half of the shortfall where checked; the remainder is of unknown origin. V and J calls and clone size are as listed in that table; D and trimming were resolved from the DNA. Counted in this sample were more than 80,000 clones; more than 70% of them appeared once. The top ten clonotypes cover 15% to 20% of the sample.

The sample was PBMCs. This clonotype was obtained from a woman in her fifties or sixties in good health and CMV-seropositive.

The DNA sequence is as follows: TGTGCCAGCAGCTACTCGGGGATAAACGACTCTGGAGCTTTCTTT. Its product reads: CASSYSGINDSGAFF. The V and J segments used are TRBV4-2 and TRBJ1-1, with no confident D gene call. Taken from the germline V gene, the CDR1 and CDR2 loops are LGHNA and YNFKEQ. The CDR3 runs 15 residues from the cysteine to the phenylalanine. Only the CDR3 DNA stays, 45 bases, in frame from base 1. V and J are truncated by 5 bases and 10 bases respectively, leaving an intervening sequence of 23 bases.